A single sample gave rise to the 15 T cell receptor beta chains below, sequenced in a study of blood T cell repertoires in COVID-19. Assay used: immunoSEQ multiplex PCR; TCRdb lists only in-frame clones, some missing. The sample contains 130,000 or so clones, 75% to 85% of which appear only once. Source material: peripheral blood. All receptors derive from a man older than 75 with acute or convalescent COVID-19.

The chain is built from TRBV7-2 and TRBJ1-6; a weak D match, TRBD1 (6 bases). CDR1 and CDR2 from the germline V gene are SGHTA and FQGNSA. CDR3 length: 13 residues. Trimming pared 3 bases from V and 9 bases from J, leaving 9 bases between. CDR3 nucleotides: TGTGCCAGCAGCTTGAAACAGGGTTCACCCCTCCACTTT. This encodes CASSLKQGSPLHF.

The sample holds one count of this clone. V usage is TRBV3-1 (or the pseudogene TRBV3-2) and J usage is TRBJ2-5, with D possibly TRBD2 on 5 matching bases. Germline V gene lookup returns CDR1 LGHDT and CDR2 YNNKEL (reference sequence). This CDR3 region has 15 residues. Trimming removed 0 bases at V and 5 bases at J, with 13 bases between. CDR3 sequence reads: CASSQDGGLGETQYF. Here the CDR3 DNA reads TGTGCCAGCAGCCAAGACGGAGGCCTCGGGGAGACCCAGTACTTC.

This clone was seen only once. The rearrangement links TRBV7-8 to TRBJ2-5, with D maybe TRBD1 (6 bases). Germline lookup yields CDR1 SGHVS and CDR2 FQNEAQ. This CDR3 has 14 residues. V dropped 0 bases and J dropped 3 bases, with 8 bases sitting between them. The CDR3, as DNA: TGTGCCAGCAGCTTAGCAGGGGGAGAAGAGACCCAGTACTTC. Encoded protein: CASSLAGGEETQYF.

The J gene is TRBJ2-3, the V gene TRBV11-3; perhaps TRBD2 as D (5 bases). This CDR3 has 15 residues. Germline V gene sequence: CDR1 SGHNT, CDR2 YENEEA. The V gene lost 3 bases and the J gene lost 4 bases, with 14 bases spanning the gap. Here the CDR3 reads CASSLRTGGSDTQYF. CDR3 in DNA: TGTGCCAGCAGCTTGAGGACCGGAGGATCAGATACGCAGTATTTT.

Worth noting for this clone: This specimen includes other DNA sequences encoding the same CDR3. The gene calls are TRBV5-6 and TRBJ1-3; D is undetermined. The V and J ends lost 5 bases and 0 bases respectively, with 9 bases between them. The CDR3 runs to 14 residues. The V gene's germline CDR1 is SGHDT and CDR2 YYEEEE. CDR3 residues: CASSLLSSGNTIYF. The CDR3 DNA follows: TGTGCCAGCAGTTTGCTGAGCTCTGGAAACACCATATATTTT.

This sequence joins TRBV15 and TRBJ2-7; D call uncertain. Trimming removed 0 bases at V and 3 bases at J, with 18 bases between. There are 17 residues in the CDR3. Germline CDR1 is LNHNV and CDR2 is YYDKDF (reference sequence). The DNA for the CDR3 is TGTGCCACCAGCAGAGAAACCCTTGGAAGAGGAAACTACGAGCAGTACTTC. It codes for CATSRETLGRGNYEQYF.

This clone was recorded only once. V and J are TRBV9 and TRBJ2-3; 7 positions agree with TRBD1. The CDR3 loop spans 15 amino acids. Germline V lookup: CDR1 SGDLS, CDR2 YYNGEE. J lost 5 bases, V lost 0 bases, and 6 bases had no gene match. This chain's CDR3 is CASSVDRGKGDTQYF. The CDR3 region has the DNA TGTGCCAGCAGCGTAGACAGGGGAAAAGGAGATACGCAGTATTTT.

Here the CDR3 reads CASSLGTGNYEQYF. CDR3 in DNA: TGTGCCAGCAGTTTAGGGACAGGGAATTACGAGCAGTACTTC. V usage is TRBV28 and J usage is TRBJ2-7; TRBD1 matches 9 bases. The CDR3 covers 14 residues. Germline V gene data show CDR1 as MDHEN and CDR2 as SYDVKM. Trimming took 2 bases from V and 4 from J; bases not matched to a gene: 3.

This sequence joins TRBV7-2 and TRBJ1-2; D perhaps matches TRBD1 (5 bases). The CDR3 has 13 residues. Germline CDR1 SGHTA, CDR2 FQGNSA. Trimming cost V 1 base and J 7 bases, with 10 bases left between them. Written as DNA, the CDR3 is TGTGCCAGCAGCTTAGTTGCGGGACGTGGCTACACCTTC. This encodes CASSLVAGRGYTF.

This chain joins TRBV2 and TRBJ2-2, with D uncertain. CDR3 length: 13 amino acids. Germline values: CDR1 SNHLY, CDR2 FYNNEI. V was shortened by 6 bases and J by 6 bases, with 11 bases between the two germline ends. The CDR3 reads CASRLYEAGELFF. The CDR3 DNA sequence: TGTGCCAGCAGATTATATGAGGCCGGGGAGCTGTTTTTT.

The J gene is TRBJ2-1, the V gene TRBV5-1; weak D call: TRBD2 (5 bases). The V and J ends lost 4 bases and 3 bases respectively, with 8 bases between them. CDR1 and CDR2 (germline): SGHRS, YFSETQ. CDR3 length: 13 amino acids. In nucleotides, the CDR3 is TGCGCCAGCAGCCAGGACTTCTACAATGAGCAGTTCTTC. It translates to CASSQDFYNEQFF.

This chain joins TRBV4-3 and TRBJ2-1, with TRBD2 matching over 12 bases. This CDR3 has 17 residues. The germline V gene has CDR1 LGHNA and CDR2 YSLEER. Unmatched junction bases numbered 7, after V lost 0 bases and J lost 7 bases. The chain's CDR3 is CASSQERASGGGNEQFF. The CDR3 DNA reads TGCGCCAGCAGCCAAGAACGTGCTAGCGGGGGGGGAAATGAGCAGTTCTTC.

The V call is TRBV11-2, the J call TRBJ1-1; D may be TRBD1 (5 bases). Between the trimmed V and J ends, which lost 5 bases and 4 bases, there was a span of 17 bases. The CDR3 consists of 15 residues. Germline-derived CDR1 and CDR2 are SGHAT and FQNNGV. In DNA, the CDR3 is TGTGCCAGCAGCCTAAGTAGGGGCTTCATCACTGAAGCTTTCTTT. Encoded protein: CASSLSRGFITEAFF.

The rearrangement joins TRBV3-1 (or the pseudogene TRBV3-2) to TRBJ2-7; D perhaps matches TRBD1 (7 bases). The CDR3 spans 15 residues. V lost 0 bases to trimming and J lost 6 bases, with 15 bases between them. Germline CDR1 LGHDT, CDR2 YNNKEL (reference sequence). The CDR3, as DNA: TGTGCCAGCAGCCAAGATTGGCAGGGGGGAGGCGAGCAGTACTTC. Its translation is CASSQDWQGGGEQYF.

The CDR3 bases are TGTGCCAGCAGCCACCCCCGGGGCGAGCAGTACTTC. It yields the protein CASSHPRGEQYF. The chain carries TRBV5-5 and TRBJ2-7, with a weak D call TRBD2 (5 bases). This CDR3 is 12 amino acids long. Germline V gene lookup returns CDR1 SGHKS and CDR2 YYEKEE (reference sequence). The V end was cut by 4 bases, the J end by 6 bases, with 11 bases between. Drawing the rest from reference TRBV5-5 and TRBJ2-7, the complete variable domain is DAGVTQSPTHLIKTRGQQVTLRCSPISGHKSVSWYQQVLGQGPQFIFQYYEKEERGRGNFPDRFSARQFPNYSSELNVNALLLGDSALYLCASSHPRGEQYFGPGTRLTVT.